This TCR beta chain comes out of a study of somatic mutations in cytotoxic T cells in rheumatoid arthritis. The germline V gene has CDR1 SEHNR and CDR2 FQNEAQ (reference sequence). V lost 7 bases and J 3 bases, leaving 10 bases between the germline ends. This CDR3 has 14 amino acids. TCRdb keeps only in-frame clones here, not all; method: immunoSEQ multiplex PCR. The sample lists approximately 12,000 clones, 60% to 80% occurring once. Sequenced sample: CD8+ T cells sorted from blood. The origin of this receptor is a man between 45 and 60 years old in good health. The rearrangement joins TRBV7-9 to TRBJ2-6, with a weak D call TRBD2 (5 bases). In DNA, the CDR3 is TGTGCCAGCACTATGGGGAGTGGGGCCAACGTCCTGACTTTC. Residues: CASTMGSGANVLTF.